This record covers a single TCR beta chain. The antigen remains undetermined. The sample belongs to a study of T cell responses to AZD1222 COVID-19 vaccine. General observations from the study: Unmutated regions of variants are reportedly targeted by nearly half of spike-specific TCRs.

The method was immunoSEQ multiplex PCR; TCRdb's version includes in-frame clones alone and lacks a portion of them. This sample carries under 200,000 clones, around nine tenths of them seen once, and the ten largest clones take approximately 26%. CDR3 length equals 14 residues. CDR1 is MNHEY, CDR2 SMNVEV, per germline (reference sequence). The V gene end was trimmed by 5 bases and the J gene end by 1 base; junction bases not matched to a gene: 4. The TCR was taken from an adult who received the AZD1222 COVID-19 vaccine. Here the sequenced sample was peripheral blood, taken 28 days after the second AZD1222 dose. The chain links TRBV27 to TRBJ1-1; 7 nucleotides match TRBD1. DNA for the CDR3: TGTGCCAGCAGTCCCTGGACAGGGAACACTGAAGCTTTCTTT. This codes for CASSPWTGNTEAFF.